Here is one T cell receptor (beta chain) with its context. Its target is unknown. This sample is drawn from a study of OX40 agonist ivuxolimab in advanced cancers. Findings of the study overall: Researchers report that CD8+ T cells had, on average, more expanded clones than CD4+.

Some clones are missing from TCRdb's copy, which holds only in-frame ones; the method was immunoSEQ multiplex PCR. The sample records 60,000 to 85,000 clones, 80% to 95% being singletons. Germline V gene sequence: CDR1 SGHTS, CDR2 YDEGEE. The junction had 6 bases not matched to a gene; V was cut back by 0 bases and J by 6 bases. This CDR3 region has 15 residues. Sequenced here: CD4+ or CD8+ T cells sorted from blood, sampled in a trial of the OX40 agonist ivuxolimab. This clonotype originated in an adult with an advanced solid tumor such as melanoma, head and neck, liver or kidney cancer. This chain connects TRBV5-8 to TRBJ2-1; TRBD2 aligns across 7 bases. CDR3 coding DNA: TGTGCCAGCAGCTTGGTCTCTCTAGCGGCCAATGAGCAGTTCTTC. Its protein is CASSLVSLAANEQFF.